This entry is about one TCR beta chain. Its target is not known. The DNA is omitted, as the CDR3 cannot be located on it reliably, and the CDR3 follows TCRdb's listing. This sample stems from a study of PD-1 blockade in classical Hodgkin lymphoma. The CDR3 contains 16 residues when both ends are counted. Germline V gene data show CDR1 as MDHEN and CDR2 as SYDVKM. Study-level findings and limits: The study reported lower baseline TCR diversity in newly diagnosed patients than in healthy donors.

Produced via immunoSEQ multiplex PCR; TCRdb's table is partial and in-frame only. The sample carries some 93,000 clones, roughly 92% recorded once. Every patient experienced relapse after autologous stem cell transplantation, and brentuximab vedotin exposure varied. The TCR comes from a human donor with classical Hodgkin lymphoma. The chain combines TRBV28 with TRBJ1-4. The sequencing here drew on peripheral blood mononuclear cells (PBMCs), taken at baseline. CDR3 loop: CASRSPSVPEDEKLFF.